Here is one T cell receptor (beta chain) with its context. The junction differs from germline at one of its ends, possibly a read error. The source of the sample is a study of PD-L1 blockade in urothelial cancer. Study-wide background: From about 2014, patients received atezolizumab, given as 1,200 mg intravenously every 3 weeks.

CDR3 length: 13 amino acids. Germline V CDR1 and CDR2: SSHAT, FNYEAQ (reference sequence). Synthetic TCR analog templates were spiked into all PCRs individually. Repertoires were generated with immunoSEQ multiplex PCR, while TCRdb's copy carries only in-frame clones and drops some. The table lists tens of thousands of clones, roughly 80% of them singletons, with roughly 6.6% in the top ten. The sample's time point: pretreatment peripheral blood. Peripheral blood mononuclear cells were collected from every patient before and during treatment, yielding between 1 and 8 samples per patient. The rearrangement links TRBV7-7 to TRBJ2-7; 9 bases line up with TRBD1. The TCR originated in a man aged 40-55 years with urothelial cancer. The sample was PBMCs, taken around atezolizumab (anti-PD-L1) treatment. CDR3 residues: CASSRDRVHEQYF. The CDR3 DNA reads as TGTGCTAGCAGCCGGGACAGGGTGCACGAGCAGTACTTC.